One sample yielded the 18 T cell receptor beta chains listed below, sequenced in a study of cytomegalovirus exposure and HLA in healthy donors. 60 Vbeta and 13 Jbeta primers were used in PCR. The assay was immunoSEQ multiplex PCR, and TCRdb's table has in-frame clones only and misses some. The sample has 150,000 to 200,000 clones, around 80% seen once. The sample comprised PBMCs. These TCRs come from a male donor in good health and CMV-seropositive.

This clone was observed a single time. The gene calls are TRBV20-1 and TRBJ1-1; D possibly corresponds to TRBD1 (5 bases). Germline CDR1 and CDR2: DFQATT and SNEGSKA (reference sequence). V was pared by 2 bases and J by 6 bases, with 7 bases between. The CDR3 is 11 residues long. The CDR3 protein is CSARMGPEAFF. The CDR3 DNA sequence: TGCAGTGCTAGAATGGGGCCTGAAGCTTTCTTT.

The rearrangement links TRBV5-1 to TRBJ1-6; D is unclear. Trimming took off 5 bases at V and 5 bases at J, with 17 bases between the two ends. Germline loops: CDR1 SGHRS, CDR2 YFSETQ. The CDR3 runs to 16 residues. The CDR3 here is CASRPLQQRDNSPLHF. CDR3 DNA sequence: TGCGCCAGCAGACCCCTTCAGCAGCGTGATAATTCACCCCTCCACTTT.

The chain couples TRBV28 to TRBJ2-1; tentative D call: TRBD2 (7 bases). Germline values: CDR1 MDHEN, CDR2 SYDVKM. The ends were cut back, 5 bases at V and 4 bases at J, with 15 bases in the middle. This CDR3 comprises 15 residues. CDR3 amino acids: CASSNRGAGYNEQFF. The DNA for the CDR3 is TGTGCCAGCAGTAACCGGGGGGCGGGATACAATGAGCAGTTCTTC. Filled out from reference TRBV28 and TRBJ2-1, the complete variable domain reads DVKVTQSSRYLVKRTGEKVFLECVQDMDHENMFWYRQDPGLGLRLIYFSYDVKMKEKGDIPEGYSVSREKKERFSLILESASTNQTSMYLCASSNRGAGYNEQFFGPGTRLTVL.

The V gene is TRBV27, the J gene TRBJ1-1, with 11 bases fitting TRBD1. This CDR3 spans 17 amino acids. Germline V gene data show CDR1 as MNHEY and CDR2 as SMNVEV (reference sequence). With V trimmed by 5 bases and J by 4 bases, 12 bases remained unmatched. CDR3 residues: CASSPVRDRGIGTEAFF. The DNA of the CDR3 is TGTGCCAGCAGTCCTGTTCGGGACAGGGGGATTGGCACTGAAGCTTTCTTT.

The CDR3 nucleotides are TGTGCCAGTAGTACTATAGACAGGGGCTACGAGCAGTACTTC. Its protein is CASSTIDRGYEQYF. V usage is TRBV19 and J usage is TRBJ2-7; 8 bases line up with TRBD1. CDR1 and CDR2 (germline): LNHDA, SQIVND (reference sequence). V dropped 4 bases and J dropped 3; count of bases not matched to a gene: 5. The length of the CDR3 is 14 residues.

This chain uses TRBV7-2 with TRBJ2-1, with D possibly being TRBD2 (5 bases). V was shortened by 1 base and J by 8 bases, with 12 bases between the two germline ends. Germline V CDR1 and CDR2: SGHTA, FQGNSA. The CDR3 is 14 residues long. The CDR3 reads CASSLEGLAYEQFF. The CDR3 DNA follows: TGTGCCAGCAGCTTAGAAGGGCTAGCATATGAGCAGTTCTTC.

The chain uses TRBV27 and TRBJ2-5; 13 bases fit TRBD2. Germline CDR1 MNHEY, CDR2 SMNVEV (reference sequence). With V trimmed by 5 bases and J by 5 bases, 8 bases remained unmatched. The CDR3 sequence is 16 residues long. CDR3 DNA: TGTGCCAGCAGTCCCCGGACTAGCGGGAGTCAGGAGACCCAGTACTTC. Translating gives CASSPRTSGSQETQYF.

This chain joins TRBV30 and TRBJ2-7, with a possible D match to TRBD2 (6 bases). Germline V CDR1 and CDR2: GTSNPN, SVGIG (reference sequence). This CDR3 is 13 amino acids long. V was shortened by 4 bases and J by 3 bases, with 13 bases between the two germline ends. This CDR3 is CAWTTGGDYEQYF. As DNA, the CDR3 is TGTGCCTGGACGACTGGAGGGGACTACGAGCAGTACTTC.

V gene TRBV10-3 combines with J gene TRBJ1-1; D gene uncertain. Germline V gene lookup returns CDR1 ENHRY and CDR2 SYGVKD. CDR3 length: 13 residues. V dropped 4 bases and J dropped 10 bases, with 16 bases sitting between them. The CDR3 nucleotides are TGTGCCATCAGTGGACGGGAAAATTTTGGAGCTTTCTTT. Protein product: CAISGRENFGAFF.

The chain employs TRBV28 and TRBJ2-1, with a tentative D call TRBD1 (7 bases). Trimming took 5 bases from V and 2 from J, leaving 13 bases between them. This CDR3 contains 15 residues. Per the germline V gene, CDR1 is MDHEN and CDR2 is SYDVKM. The CDR3 DNA is TGTGCCAGCAGTCCGCGGGACAGTACCTACAATGAGCAGTTCTTC. Amino acid sequence: CASSPRDSTYNEQFF.

This clone turned up a few times. At the DNA level, this CDR3 is encoded by other sequences in the same sample as well. The chain recombines TRBV9 with TRBJ1-6; D ambiguous. The germline CDR1 and CDR2 sequences are SGDLS and YYNGEE. This CDR3 spans 14 amino acids. V was trimmed by 0 bases and J by 8 bases, leaving 9 bases between them. The CDR3 nucleotides are TGTGCCAGCAGCGTAGGAGGTTTTGATTCACCCCTCCACTTT. This translates into CASSVGGFDSPLHF.

V usage is TRBV7-9 and J usage is TRBJ2-1, with 11 bases matching TRBD2. Unmatched junction bases numbered 2, after V lost 0 bases and J lost 1 base. This CDR3 has 17 residues. Looked up from germline, CDR1 is SEHNR and CDR2 is FQNEAQ (reference sequence). The CDR3 reads CASSLAPSGRSYNEQFF. The DNA for the CDR3 is TGTGCCAGCAGCTTAGCACCTAGCGGGAGGTCCTACAATGAGCAGTTCTTC.

This chain joins TRBV5-1 and TRBJ2-1; 10 bases agree with TRBD2. Germline V gene data show CDR1 as SGHRS and CDR2 as YFSETQ. The junction had 2 bases not matched to a gene; V was cut back by 5 bases and J by 9 bases. The CDR3 is 12 amino acids. The CDR3, as DNA: TGCGCCAGCAGGGGGACTAGCGTTGAGCAGTTCTTC. It codes for CASRGTSVEQFF. Looking up the rest from reference TRBV5-1 and TRBJ2-1 gives the full variable domain: KAGVTQTPRYLIKTRGQQVTLSCSPISGHRSVSWYQQTPGQGLQFLFEYFSETQRNKGNFPGRFSGRQFSNSRSEMNVSTLELGDSALYLCASRGTSVEQFFGPGTRLTVL.

The V and J genes are TRBV5-1 and TRBJ2-1; tentatively, D is TRBD1 (6 bases). CDR1 and CDR2 from the germline V gene are SGHRS and YFSETQ. The ends were cut back, 1 base at V and 6 bases at J, with 20 bases in the middle. The CDR3 contains 17 residues. CDR3 protein: CASSLMVRQGIGNEQFF. As DNA, the CDR3 is TGCGCCAGCAGCTTGATGGTTCGGCAGGGGATCGGCAATGAGCAGTTCTTC.

This rearrangement joins TRBV5-1 to TRBJ1-4; 7 nucleotides match TRBD1. J was trimmed by 4 bases and V by 0 bases; bases with no gene match: 0. This CDR3 comprises 14 residues. Germline V gene lookup returns CDR1 SGHRS and CDR2 YFSETQ. The DNA for the CDR3 is TGCGCCAGCAGCTTGGGGGACAGTAATGAAAAACTGTTTTTT. It encodes CASSLGDSNEKLFF.

The chain links TRBV6-1 to TRBJ2-5; D is ambiguous. CDR3 size: 15 residues. Germline lookup yields CDR1 MNHNS and CDR2 SASEGT. The V end was cut by 5 bases, the J end by 3 bases, with 16 bases between. CDR3: CASSSRISAEETQYF. The CDR3 DNA sequence: TGTGCCAGCAGTTCCCGTATTAGTGCTGAAGAGACCCAGTACTTC.

The genes are TRBV5-6 and TRBJ1-2; D is uncertain. The CDR3 length is 13 residues. V lost 4 bases, J lost 7 bases, and 14 bases lay in between. Per the germline V gene, CDR1 is SGHDT and CDR2 is YYEEEE. CDR3 in DNA: TGTGCCAGCAGCGTAAGCATCACGTTTGGCTACACCTTC. It codes for CASSVSITFGYTF.

This rearrangement joins TRBV6-1 to TRBJ2-5, with 7 bases fitting TRBD1. The end of the DNA aligns better with TRBJ2-7, so the J call may be wrong. Germline loops: CDR1 MNHNS, CDR2 SASEGT. The CDR3 consists of 14 residues. The CDR3 region has the DNA TGTGCCACCGAAATGGACAGGAGCTCCTACGAGCAGTACTTC. Translation: CATEMDRSSYEQYF.